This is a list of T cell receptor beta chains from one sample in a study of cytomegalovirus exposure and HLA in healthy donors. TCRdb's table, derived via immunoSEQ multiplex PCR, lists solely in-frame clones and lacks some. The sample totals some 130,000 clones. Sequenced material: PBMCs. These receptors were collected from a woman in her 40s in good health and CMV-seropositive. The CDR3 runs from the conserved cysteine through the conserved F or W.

CASSAALSTGNTIYF	TRBV9
CASSYRGSTEAFF	TRBV28
CASRVGLAGVLTDTQYF	TRBV2
CASSAQGPDTQYF	TRBV9
CASSWTDRETDTQYF	TRBV5-1
CASSRPTNYGYTF	TRBV28
CASSSQGRGTGELFF	TRBV5-1
CASSPTWDRERNTIYF	TRBV27
CASQYTGNYEQYF	TRBV6-6
CASSLLGVYEKLFF	TRBV7-8
CASSQTRLAEYNEQFF	TRBV4-3
CASRGPSAGQFF	TRBV19
CASSLSGRVNYGYTF	TRBV27
CSGTSGISNEQFF	TRBV29-1
CASSQDGGGDSYNEQFF	TRBV4-1
CASSDSRGNSYNEQFF	TRBV9
CASSPPASAEILDNEQFF	TRBV13
CASSSYRRQGAKYEQYF	TRBV28
CASSGSTGGGADTQYF	TRBV6-4
CASSERELNSPLHF	TRBV6-4
CASSSGLAGAGYEQYF	TRBV13
CASKGLAGDRGYNEQFF	TRBV28
CASSHGQGSNQPQHF	TRBV7-3
CASSFESPGTDTQYF	TRBV27
CASSLSGGRAQETQYF	TRBV28
CATSRDPRTNYGYTF	TRBV15
CASSAGPGGPGSNEKLFF	TRBV11-2
CASSFQGLNTEAFF	TRBV11-2
CASSIPGNYEQYF	TRBV19
CASSQSWRGVYEQYF	TRBV16
CASTLLRLAPYNEQFF	TRBV7-2
CASSRSGDSNQPQHF	TRBV6-1
CASSPPLDSVGEAFF	TRBV18
CAISEGQGYEQYF	TRBV10-3
CASSLDGQGLPYEQYF	TRBV5-1
CSVRVTGMTNTEAFF	TRBV29-1
CASRQREGPYEQYF	TRBV27
CASSLWQGAKGYTF	TRBV27
CASSVSSGGYNEQFF	TRBV9
CASSQDLTGARNTIYF	TRBV4-2
CATSRDRGPYEQYF	TRBV15
CASSPGGDTQYF	TRBV7-8